This TCR beta chain was found in a study of T-cell reconstitution after alpha-beta-depleted transplantation in children. General study results and limits: Several hundred graft clones that had expanded were reportedly the source of alpha-beta T cells about two months after transplant.

This CDR3 contains 19 residues. V dropped 0 bases and J dropped 2; count of bases not matched to a gene: 12. The V gene's germline CDR1 is LGHDT and CDR2 YNNKEL (reference sequence). It was with unique molecular identifiers that the TCRbeta library was prepared. TCRdb re-derived calls from the PCR reads in MiXCR, one entry per CDR3 protein. Altogether about 290,000 distinct CDR3 sequences are present, around 9.1% being singletons, with the ten largest covering around 7.5%. About this clonotype: Its antigen is undetermined.

The gene calls are TRBV3-1 and TRBJ2-2, with 7 bases aligning to TRBD1. The receptor was isolated from a boy under three years old with acute myeloid leukemia, due to receive a stem cell transplant. The material was PBMCs, obtained before TCRalphabeta/CD19-depleted stem cell transplant. The CDR3 coding sequence is TGTGCCAGCAGCCAAGATCTAGAGGGGGCGCTGAGAAACACCGGGGAGCTGTTTTTT. It specifies CASSQDLEGALRNTGELFF.